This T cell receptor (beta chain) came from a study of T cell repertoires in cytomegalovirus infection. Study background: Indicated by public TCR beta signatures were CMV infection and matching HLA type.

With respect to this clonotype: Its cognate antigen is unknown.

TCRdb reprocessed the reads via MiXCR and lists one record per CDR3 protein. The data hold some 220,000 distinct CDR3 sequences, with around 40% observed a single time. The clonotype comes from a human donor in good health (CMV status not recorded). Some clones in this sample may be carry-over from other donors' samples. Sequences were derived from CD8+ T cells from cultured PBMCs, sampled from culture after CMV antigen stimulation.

The CDR3 is CASSLTDSYQETQYF. CDR3 sequence (DNA): TGTGCCAGCAGTTTAACAGATTCGTACCAAGAGACCCAGTACTTC. V is TRBV27 and J is TRBJ2-5, with D hard to call. V lost 2 bases and J lost 0, with 10 bases in between. This CDR3 has 15 residues. CDR1 MNHEY and CDR2 SMNVEV come from the germline V gene (reference sequence).